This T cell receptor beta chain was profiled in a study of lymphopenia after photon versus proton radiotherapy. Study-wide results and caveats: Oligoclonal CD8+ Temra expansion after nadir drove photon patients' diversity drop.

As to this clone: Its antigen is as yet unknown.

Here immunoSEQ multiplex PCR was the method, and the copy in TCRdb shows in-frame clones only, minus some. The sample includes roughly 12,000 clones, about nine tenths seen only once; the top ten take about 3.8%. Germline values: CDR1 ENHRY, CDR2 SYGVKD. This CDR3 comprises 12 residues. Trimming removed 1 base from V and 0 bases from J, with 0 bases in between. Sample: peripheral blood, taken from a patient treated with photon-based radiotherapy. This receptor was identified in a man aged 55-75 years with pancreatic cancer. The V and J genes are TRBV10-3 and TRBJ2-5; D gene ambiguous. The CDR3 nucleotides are TGTGCCATCAGTGAGTACCAAGAGACCCAGTACTTC. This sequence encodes CAISEYQETQYF.